This entry lists 32 T cell receptor beta chains sequenced from one sample in a study of blood T cells in healthy people across ages. It was with a sample-barcoded 5' primer and a J-beta primer mix that a second PCR of about 7 to 12 cycles was run. TCRdb redid the calling of the 5' RACE reads with MiXCR, one entry per CDR3 protein. This sample has approximately 730,000 distinct CDR3 sequences, with roughly 53% found just once. The sequenced sample was blood. Receptor source: an elderly man in good health.

This chain uses TRBV7-6 with TRBJ2-7, with 8 bases aligning to TRBD1. J lost 6 bases, V lost 5 bases, and 3 bases had no gene match. The CDR3 is 12 residues long. Germline V gene lookup returns CDR1 SGHVS and CDR2 FNYEAQ. As DNA, the CDR3 is TGTGCCAGCAGCGCGACAGGGGTCGAGCAGTACTTC. It translates to CASSATGVEQYF.

The sample holds a few counts of this clonotype. The gene calls are TRBV29-1 and TRBJ2-7; TRBD2 matches at 9 bases. The CDR3 is 12 residues long. Germline CDR1 is SQVTM and CDR2 is ANQGSEA. Trimming cost V 6 bases and J 2 bases; bases outside gene matches: 2. As DNA, the CDR3 is TGCAGCGTGACTAGCGGAGCCTACGAGCAGTACTTC. It translates to CSVTSGAYEQYF.

This clonotype was counted between two and nine times. This chain connects TRBV7-9 to TRBJ2-1; the match to TRBD1 covers 10 bases. Looked up from germline, CDR1 is SEHNR and CDR2 is FQNEAQ (reference sequence). This CDR3 has 15 amino acids. V lost 6 bases and J lost 2; bases outside the gene matches: 4. CDR3 bases: TGTGCCAGCAGTGCCGGGACAGGGGCCTACAATGAGCAGTTCTTC. It yields the protein CASSAGTGAYNEQFF.

This clonotype was observed a few times. The genes are TRBV7-2 and TRBJ2-7; 12 bases agree with TRBD2. The CDR3 extends over 15 amino acids. J was trimmed by 5 bases and V by 4 bases; bases with no gene match: 6. CDR1 is SGHTA, CDR2 FQGNSA, per germline. The CDR3 reads CASSSRLAGAHEQYF. In nucleotides, the CDR3 is TGTGCCAGCAGCTCTAGACTAGCGGGAGCCCACGAGCAGTACTTC.

The rearrangement uses TRBV5-1 and TRBJ2-4, with TRBD1 matching over 9 bases. The trim removed 4 bases at V and 0 bases at J, leaving 14 bases unmatched. The CDR3 consists of 19 residues. Germline CDR1 and CDR2: SGHRS and YFSETQ. The CDR3 nucleotides are TGCGCCAGCAGCGTCTTCGGACAGGGGTCAGAGCTAGCCAAAAACATTCAGTACTTC. It yields the protein CASSVFGQGSELAKNIQYF.

Worth noting for this clonotype: This may be a read error: a much more frequent sequence differs by one nucleotide. This chain links TRBV29-1 with TRBJ2-5; possible D gene TRBD1, 5 bases. This CDR3 spans 12 amino acids. CDR1 and CDR2 from the germline V gene are SQVTM and ANQGSEA. The V and J ends lost 5 bases and 11 bases respectively, with 18 bases between them. For the CDR3, the DNA is TGCAGCGTTTACAGGTCTTCGGGTGAGCAGTACTTC. Translating it yields CSVYRSSGEQYF.

This clonotype was detected only a few times. The chain has TRBV3-1 and TRBJ2-3; tentative D call: TRBD2 (5 bases). Trimming pared 2 bases from V and 5 bases from J, leaving 8 bases between. This CDR3 comprises 13 residues. CDR1 and CDR2 from the germline V gene are LGHDT and YNNKEL (reference sequence). This chain's CDR3 is CASSQRGLDTQYF. In nucleotides, the CDR3 is TGTGCCAGCAGCCAAAGAGGGTTAGATACGCAGTATTTT.

The J gene is TRBJ2-3, the V gene TRBV20-1; tentatively, D is TRBD2 (7 bases). The V and J ends lost 3 bases and 2 bases respectively, with 9 bases between them. This CDR3 spans 13 amino acids. The germline CDR1 and CDR2 sequences are DFQATT and SNEGSKA (reference sequence). CDR3 coding DNA: TGCAGTGCTAGGGGGGGGCACACAGATACGCAGTATTTT. This gives the protein CSARGGHTDTQYF.

The table lists this clonotype with a few counts. The V call is TRBV12-3 or TRBV12-4, the J call TRBJ2-7; TRBD1 matches at 8 bases. The CDR3 runs to 15 residues. Trimming cost V 5 bases and J 2 bases; bases outside gene matches: 8. The CDR3 here is CASSLDRGPTYEQYF. In nucleotides, the CDR3 is TGTGCCAGCAGTCTCGACAGGGGCCCCACCTACGAGCAGTACTTC.

The V call is TRBV24-1, the J call TRBJ2-1; 10 bases line up with TRBD2. V lost 2 bases, J lost 2 bases, and 8 bases stayed unmatched. The CDR3 totals 18 residues. Looked up from germline, CDR1 is KGHDR and CDR2 is SFDVKD. CDR3 protein: CATSDWGSGRYAYNEQFF. Here the CDR3 DNA reads TGTGCCACCAGTGATTGGGGTAGCGGGAGGTACGCCTACAATGAGCAGTTCTTC.

The chain joins TRBV5-1 to TRBJ2-1, with 14 positions matching TRBD2. The V gene end was trimmed by 4 bases and the J gene end by 4 bases; junction bases not matched to a gene: 7. Germline V gene lookup returns CDR1 SGHRS and CDR2 YFSETQ. This CDR3 has 17 residues. The DNA of the CDR3 is TGCGCCAGCAGCCTGGCTGGGACTAGCGGGAGATACAATGAGCAGTTCTTC. Translating it yields CASSLAGTSGRYNEQFF.

The chain is built from TRBV6-1 and TRBJ1-2, with a tentative D call TRBD1 (6 bases). From germline, CDR1 is MNHNS and CDR2 SASEGT. The CDR3 length is 15 residues. V was clipped by 0 bases and J by 5 bases, with 13 bases between them. The CDR3 reads CASSEARPGQYGYTF. The CDR3 region has the DNA TGTGCCAGCAGTGAAGCGAGACCCGGACAGTATGGCTACACCTTC.

This clonotype was recorded many times. CDR3 amino acids: CASSERQGADEQFF. The DNA for the CDR3 is TGTGCCAGCAGTGAACGCCAGGGTGCCGATGAGCAGTTCTTC. J is TRBJ2-1 and V is TRBV6-1; possible D gene TRBD1, 5 bases. Trimming took 2 bases from V and 8 from J, leaving 13 bases between them. Germline CDR1 MNHNS, CDR2 SASEGT. The CDR3 runs to 14 residues.

In its sample, this clonotype was seen many times. V gene TRBV30 combines with J gene TRBJ2-4; the match to TRBD2 covers 8 bases. The germline CDR1 and CDR2 sequences are GTSNPN and SVGIG (reference sequence). V gave up 0 bases and J gave up 7 bases; unmatched junction bases: 8. The length of the CDR3 is 15 residues. Here the CDR3 DNA reads TGTGCCTGGAGTGTGGATAGCGGGGCGTTTAACATTCAGTACTTC. It codes for CAWSVDSGAFNIQYF. Complete variable domain (other parts from reference TRBV30 and TRBJ2-4): SQTIHQWPATLVQPVGSPLSLECTVEGTSNPNLYWYRQAAGRGLQLLFYSVGIGQISSEVPQNLSASRPQDRQFILSSKKLLLSDSGFYLCAWSVDSGAFNIQYFGAGTRLSVL.

In its sample, this clonotype was seen once. The chain is built from TRBV6-1 and TRBJ2-4, with 9 bases identical to TRBD1. This CDR3 spans 14 amino acids. V was pared by 3 bases and J by 7 bases, with 4 bases of the junction left unmatched. Germline assignment: CDR1 MNHNS and CDR2 SASEGT. The CDR3 protein is CASSDPGTGNIQYF. The CDR3 DNA reads as TGTGCCAGCAGTGATCCCGGGACAGGGAACATTCAGTACTTC.

A single count supports this clonotype. This chain joins TRBV7-9 and TRBJ2-5; the D gene could be TRBD1 or TRBD2 (5 bases each). Near its end, the DNA agrees better with TRBJ2-7, so the J call may be wrong. Germline V CDR1 and CDR2: SEHNR, FQNEAQ (reference sequence). The CDR3 is 14 residues long. CDR3 nucleotides: TGTGCCAGCAGCGTGCTCGTGGGGGAAGGCGAGCAGTACTTC. Its translation is CASSVLVGEGEQYF.

Comments on this clonotype: A much larger clone differs by one base, so this may be a read error. The chain joins TRBV9 to TRBJ2-3; 9 bases are shared with TRBD2. The CDR3 is 14 residues long. Looked up from germline, CDR1 is SGDLS and CDR2 is YYNGEE. The CDR3 reads CASSYSGGTDTRYF. CDR3 in DNA: TGTGCCAGCAGCTACAGCGGGGGGACAGATACGCGGTATTTT.

CDR3 sequence reads: CASSSPGAPTDTQYF. CDR3 coding DNA: TGTGCCAGCAGTTCTCCGGGGGCCCCCACAGATACGCAGTATTTT. The chain uses TRBV6-6 and TRBJ2-3; TRBD1 or TRBD2 may be the D gene (6 bases each). CDR1 and CDR2 (germline): MNHNY, SVGAGI (reference sequence). The CDR3 is 15 residues long. V was shortened by 4 bases and J by 2 bases, with 13 bases between the two germline ends.

V is TRBV27 and J is TRBJ2-7; D is unresolved. V was trimmed by 2 bases and J by 1 base, leaving 9 bases between them. The CDR3 runs to 14 residues. Per germline, CDR1 MNHEY and CDR2 SMNVEV (reference sequence). Here the CDR3 reads CASSLKLNSYEQYF. The CDR3 coding sequence is TGTGCCAGCAGTTTAAAACTAAATTCCTACGAGCAGTACTTC.

This chain joins TRBV7-8 and TRBJ2-5, with no clear D. The tail of the sequence fits TRBJ2-7 better, so the J call may be wrong. This CDR3 spans 16 amino acids. The V gene's germline CDR1 is SGHVS and CDR2 FQNEAQ. In DNA, the CDR3 is TGTGCCAGCAGCTTGGGTGTGGGGTCGACTGGTTACGAGCAGTACTTC. Its protein is CASSLGVGSTGYEQYF.

This clonotype showed up just a few times. This chain links TRBV27 with TRBJ1-2; 11 bases match TRBD1. The germline V gene has CDR1 MNHEY and CDR2 SMNVEV (reference sequence). The CDR3 is 13 amino acids. Unmatched junction bases numbered 4, after V lost 6 bases and J lost 7 bases. In DNA, the CDR3 is TGTGCCAGCAGACGGACAGGGGGCTTTGGCTACACCTTC. Residues: CASRRTGGFGYTF.

The chain combines TRBV7-9 with TRBJ1-2; TRBD1 agrees at 9 bases. The junction had 8 bases not matched to a gene; V was cut back by 0 bases and J by 6 bases. The germline CDR1 and CDR2 sequences are SEHNR and FQNEAQ (reference sequence). The CDR3 loop spans 16 amino acids. The CDR3 here is CASSLAGDRAKDGYTF. The CDR3 DNA follows: TGTGCCAGCAGCTTAGCCGGGGACAGGGCAAAGGATGGCTACACCTTC.

J is TRBJ2-1 and V is TRBV20-1; unclear D gene. From germline, CDR1 is DFQATT and CDR2 SNEGSKA (reference sequence). The V end was cut by 6 bases, the J end by 8 bases, with 11 bases between. The CDR3 is 11 amino acids. CDR3 region: CSATRNHEQFF. The CDR3 coding sequence is TGCAGTGCCACCCGGAACCATGAGCAGTTCTTC.

The gene calls are TRBV7-8 and TRBJ2-3; D gene ambiguous. Trimming removed 8 bases from V and 0 bases from J, with 15 bases in between. The CDR3 loop spans 15 amino acids. In germline, CDR1 is SGHVS, CDR2 FQNEAQ. The CDR3 DNA is TGTGCCAGCCGGGCATCGACTGGAAGCACAGATACGCAGTATTTT. Residues: CASRASTGSTDTQYF.

This chain uses TRBV5-1 with TRBJ2-4, with 7 bases fitting TRBD2. J was trimmed by 8 bases and V by 4 bases; bases with no gene match: 12. CDR1 SGHRS and CDR2 YFSETQ come from the germline V gene. The CDR3 covers 15 residues. The CDR3 coding sequence is TGCGCCAGCAGCCCGGACACTAGCGCACGGGACATTCAGTACTTC. It specifies CASSPDTSARDIQYF. The full variable domain, its missing parts supplied by reference TRBV5-1 and TRBJ2-4, is KAGVTQTPRYLIKTRGQQVTLSCSPISGHRSVSWYQQTPGQGLQFLFEYFSETQRNKGNFPGRFSGRQFSNSRSEMNVSTLELGDSALYLCASSPDTSARDIQYFGAGTRLSVL.

The CDR3 coding sequence is TGTGCCAGCAGCCCCGGCCACCTCTCTAGATACGCGTATTTT. This translates into CASSPGHLSRYAYF. The rearrangement links TRBV7-2 to TRBJ2-3; no definite D call. Between the trimmed V and J ends, which lost 5 bases and 14 bases, there was a span of 23 bases. Germline V gene sequence: CDR1 SGHTA, CDR2 FQGNSA. The CDR3 length is 14 residues.

With respect to this clonotype: Given a much more abundant clone one base away, this may be a read error. This chain links TRBV2 with TRBJ1-2; D is ambiguous. V was clipped by 8 bases and J by 3 bases, with 7 bases between them. Germline assignment: CDR1 SNHLY and CDR2 FYNNEI. The CDR3 has 11 residues. This CDR3 is CASGPDYGYTF. The DNA for the CDR3 is TGTGCCAGCGGCCCGGACTATGGCTACACCTTC.

J is TRBJ1-5 and V is TRBV20-1; D is unclear. Germline loops: CDR1 DFQATT, CDR2 SNEGSKA (reference sequence). Trimming stripped 8 bases from V and 0 bases from J, with 8 bases between. CDR3 size: 12 residues. In nucleotides, the CDR3 is TGCAGTTTGACGAGTAGCAATCAGCCCCAGCATTTT. Translation: CSLTSSNQPQHF.

V usage is TRBV29-1 and J usage is TRBJ2-7; TRBD1 agrees at 7 bases. Germline CDR1 is SQVTM and CDR2 is ANQGSEA. V trimming: 4 bases; J trimming: 6 bases; junction bases outside the gene matches: 6. This CDR3 contains 12 residues. In DNA form, the CDR3 reads TGCAGCGTTGGCGTCAGGGGGTTCGAGCAGTACTTC. It encodes CSVGVRGFEQYF.

This chain links TRBV5-1 with TRBJ2-7; the match to TRBD2 covers 7 bases. The CDR3 spans 14 residues. Germline CDR1 SGHRS, CDR2 YFSETQ. J lost 7 bases, V lost 4 bases, and 11 bases had no gene match. The CDR3 DNA sequence: TGCGCCAGCAGCGGGGCAGCGGGGTCGATGGAGCAGTACTTC. Protein: CASSGAAGSMEQYF.

This clonotype occurred a few times. V is TRBV5-1 and J is TRBJ2-5; 7 bases match TRBD2. This CDR3 contains 14 residues. V was clipped by 4 bases and J by 2 bases; unmatched bases: 5. CDR1 SGHRS and CDR2 YFSETQ come from the germline V gene. The DNA for the CDR3 is TGCGCCAGCAGCCCGCTAGCGGTACAAGAGACCCAGTACTTC. This codes for CASSPLAVQETQYF.

The rearrangement uses TRBV19 and TRBJ2-6; D could derive from TRBD1 or TRBD2 (5 bases each). V lost 5 bases and J 0 bases, leaving 11 bases between the germline ends. The germline V gene encodes CDR1 LNHDA and CDR2 SQIVND (reference sequence). The CDR3 sequence is 16 residues long. CDR3 loop: CASSSGANSGANVLTF. Written as DNA, the CDR3 is TGTGCCAGTAGTTCCGGGGCGAACTCTGGGGCCAACGTCCTGACTTTC.